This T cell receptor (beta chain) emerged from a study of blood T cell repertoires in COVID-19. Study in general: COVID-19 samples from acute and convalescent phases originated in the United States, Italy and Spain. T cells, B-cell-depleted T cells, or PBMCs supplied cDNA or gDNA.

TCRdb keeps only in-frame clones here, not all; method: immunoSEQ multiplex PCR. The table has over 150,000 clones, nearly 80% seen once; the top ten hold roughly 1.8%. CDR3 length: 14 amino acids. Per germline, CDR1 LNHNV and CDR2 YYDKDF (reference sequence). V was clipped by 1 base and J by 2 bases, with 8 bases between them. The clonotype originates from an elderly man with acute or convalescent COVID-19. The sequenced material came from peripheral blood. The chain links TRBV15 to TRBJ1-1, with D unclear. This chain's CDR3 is CATSRAGINTEAFF. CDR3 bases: TGTGCCACCAGCAGAGCGGGGATTAACACTGAAGCTTTCTTT.